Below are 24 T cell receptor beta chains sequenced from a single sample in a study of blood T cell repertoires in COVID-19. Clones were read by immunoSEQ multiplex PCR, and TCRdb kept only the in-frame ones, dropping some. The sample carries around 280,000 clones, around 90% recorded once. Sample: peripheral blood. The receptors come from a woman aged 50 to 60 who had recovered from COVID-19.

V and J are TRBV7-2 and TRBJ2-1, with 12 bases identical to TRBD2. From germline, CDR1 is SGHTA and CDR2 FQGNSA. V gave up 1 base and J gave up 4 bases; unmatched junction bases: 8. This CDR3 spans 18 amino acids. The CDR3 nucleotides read TGTGCCAGCAGCTTAGATTGGAGGGGGACTAGCGGGTACAATGAGCAGTTCTTC. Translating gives CASSLDWRGTSGYNEQFF.

The CDR3 spells CASSPLGGRRAFF. As DNA, the CDR3 is TGTGCCAGCAGCCCTCTTGGGGGGAGACGAGCTTTCTTT. V is TRBV7-2 and J is TRBJ1-1; possibly TRBD1 for D (5 bases). Germline-derived CDR1 and CDR2 are SGHTA and FQGNSA. V lost 5 bases to trimming and J lost 10 bases, with 17 bases between them. CDR3 length equals 13 residues.

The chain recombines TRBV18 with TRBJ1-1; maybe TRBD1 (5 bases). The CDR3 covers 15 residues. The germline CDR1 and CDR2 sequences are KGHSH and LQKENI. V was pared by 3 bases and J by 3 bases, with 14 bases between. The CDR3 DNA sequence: TGTGCCAGCTCACCCAACAACGGGGGGGACACTGAAGCTTTCTTT. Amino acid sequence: CASSPNNGGDTEAFF.

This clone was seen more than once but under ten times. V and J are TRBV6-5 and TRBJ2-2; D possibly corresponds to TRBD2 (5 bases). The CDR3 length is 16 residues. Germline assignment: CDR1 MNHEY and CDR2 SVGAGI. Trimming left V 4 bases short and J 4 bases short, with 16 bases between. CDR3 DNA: TGTGCCAGCAGTTCCACCGAGGGCTGGGGCACCGGGGAGCTGTTTTTT. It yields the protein CASSSTEGWGTGELFF.

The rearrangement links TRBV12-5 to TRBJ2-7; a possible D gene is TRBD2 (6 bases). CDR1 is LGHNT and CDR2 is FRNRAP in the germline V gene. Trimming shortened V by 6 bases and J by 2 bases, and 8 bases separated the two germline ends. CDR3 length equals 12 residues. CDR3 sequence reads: CASGRGTYEQYF. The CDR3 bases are TGTGCTAGTGGCCGGGGGACCTACGAGCAGTACTTC.

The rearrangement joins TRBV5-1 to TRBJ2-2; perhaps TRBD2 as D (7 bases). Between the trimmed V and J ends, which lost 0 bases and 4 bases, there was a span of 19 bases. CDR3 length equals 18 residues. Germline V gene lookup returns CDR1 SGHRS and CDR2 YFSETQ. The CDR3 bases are TGCGCCAGCAGCTTGGTGGCGGGGGCCTCATGGGGCACCGGGGAGCTGTTTTTT. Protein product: CASSLVAGASWGTGELFF.

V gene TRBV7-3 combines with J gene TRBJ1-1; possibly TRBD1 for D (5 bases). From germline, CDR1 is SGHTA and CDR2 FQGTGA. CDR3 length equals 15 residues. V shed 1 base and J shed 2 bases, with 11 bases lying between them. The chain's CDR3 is CASSLRPGPNTEAFF. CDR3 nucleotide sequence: TGTGCCAGCAGCTTAAGACCAGGGCCCAACACTGAAGCTTTCTTT.

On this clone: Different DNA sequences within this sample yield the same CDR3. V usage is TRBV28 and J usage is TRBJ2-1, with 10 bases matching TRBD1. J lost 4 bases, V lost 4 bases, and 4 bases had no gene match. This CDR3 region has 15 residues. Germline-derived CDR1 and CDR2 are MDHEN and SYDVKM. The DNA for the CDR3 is TGTGCCAGCAGTTCGCCGGGACAGGGGTACAATGAGCAGTTCTTC. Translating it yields CASSSPGQGYNEQFF.

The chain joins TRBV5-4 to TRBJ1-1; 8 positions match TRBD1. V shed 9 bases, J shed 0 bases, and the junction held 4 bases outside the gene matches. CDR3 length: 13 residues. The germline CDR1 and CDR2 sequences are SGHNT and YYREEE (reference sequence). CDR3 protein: CATQGALNTEAFF. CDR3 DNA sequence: TGTGCCACCCAGGGGGCGTTGAACACTGAAGCTTTCTTT.

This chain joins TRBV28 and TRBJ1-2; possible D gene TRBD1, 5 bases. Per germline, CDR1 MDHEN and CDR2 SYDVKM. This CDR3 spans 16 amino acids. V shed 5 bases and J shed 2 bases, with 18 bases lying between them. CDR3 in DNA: TGTGCCAGCAGTCTTTATCGAAGGGGAACGAACTATGGCTACACCTTC. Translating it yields CASSLYRRGTNYGYTF.

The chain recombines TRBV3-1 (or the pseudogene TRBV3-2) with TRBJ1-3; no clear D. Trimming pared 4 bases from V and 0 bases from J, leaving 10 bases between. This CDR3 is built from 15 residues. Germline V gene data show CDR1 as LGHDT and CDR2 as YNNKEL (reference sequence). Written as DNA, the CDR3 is TGTGCCAGCAGCCCAAACATCCGCTCTGGAAACACCATATATTTT. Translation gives CASSPNIRSGNTIYF.

In DNA, the CDR3 is TGTGCCAGCAGTCGGGGGGTACATGGCTACACCTTC. This encodes CASSRGVHGYTF. The chain recombines TRBV6-5 with TRBJ1-2; D is possibly TRBD1 (5 bases). V lost 5 bases and J 6 bases, leaving 10 bases between the germline ends. Per germline, CDR1 MNHEY and CDR2 SVGAGI. The CDR3 contains 12 residues.

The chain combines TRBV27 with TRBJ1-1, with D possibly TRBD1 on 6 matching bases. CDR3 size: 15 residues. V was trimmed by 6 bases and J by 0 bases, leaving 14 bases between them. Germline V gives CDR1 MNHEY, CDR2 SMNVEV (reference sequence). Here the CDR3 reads CASRMGAGLNTEAFF. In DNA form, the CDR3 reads TGTGCCAGCAGGATGGGGGCAGGCTTGAACACTGAAGCTTTCTTT.

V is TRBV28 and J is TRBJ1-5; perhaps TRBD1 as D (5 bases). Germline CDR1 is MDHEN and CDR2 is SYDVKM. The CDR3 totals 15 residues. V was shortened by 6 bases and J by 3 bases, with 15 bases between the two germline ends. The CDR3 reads CASREQDGINQPQHF. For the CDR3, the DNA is TGTGCCAGCAGGGAACAGGACGGAATCAATCAGCCCCAGCATTTT.

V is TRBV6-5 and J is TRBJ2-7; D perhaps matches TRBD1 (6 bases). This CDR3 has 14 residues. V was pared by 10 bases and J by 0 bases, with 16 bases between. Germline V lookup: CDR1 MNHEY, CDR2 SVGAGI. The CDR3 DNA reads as TGTGCCACCAAGCCCCCACAGGGCTCCTACGAGCAGTACTTC. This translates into CATKPPQGSYEQYF.

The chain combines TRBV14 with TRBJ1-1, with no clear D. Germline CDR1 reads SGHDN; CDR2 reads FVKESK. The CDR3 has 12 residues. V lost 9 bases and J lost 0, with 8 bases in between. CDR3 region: CASNPVNTEAFF. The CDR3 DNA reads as TGTGCCAGTAATCCCGTGAACACTGAAGCTTTCTTT.

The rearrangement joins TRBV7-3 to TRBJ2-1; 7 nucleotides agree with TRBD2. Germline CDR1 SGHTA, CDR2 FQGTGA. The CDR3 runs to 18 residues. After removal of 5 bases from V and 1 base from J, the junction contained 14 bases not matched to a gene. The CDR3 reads CASSQRSWGGGSYNEQFF. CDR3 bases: TGTGCCAGCAGCCAAAGGTCCTGGGGCGGGGGTTCCTACAATGAGCAGTTCTTC.

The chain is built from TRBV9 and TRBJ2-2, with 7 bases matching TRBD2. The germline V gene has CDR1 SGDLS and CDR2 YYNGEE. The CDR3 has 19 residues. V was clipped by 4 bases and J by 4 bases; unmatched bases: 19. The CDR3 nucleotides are TGTGCCAGCAGCCGCCGCCGTTCGACTAGGCGGGAGTCCACCGGGGAGCTGTTTTTT. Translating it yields CASSRRRSTRRESTGELFF.

CDR3 protein: CASSAAGGYEQYF. In DNA, the CDR3 is TGTGCCAGCAGCGCCGCGGGTGGCTACGAGCAGTACTTC. The rearrangement joins TRBV7-9 to TRBJ2-7, with TRBD2 as a possible D gene (5 bases). Germline V lookup: CDR1 SEHNR, CDR2 FQNEAQ (reference sequence). The CDR3 covers 13 residues. Trimming cost V 5 bases and J 3 bases, with 11 bases left between them.

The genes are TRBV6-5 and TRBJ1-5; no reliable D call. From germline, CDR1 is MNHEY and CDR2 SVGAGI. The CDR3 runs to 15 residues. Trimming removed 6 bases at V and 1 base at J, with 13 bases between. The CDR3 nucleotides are TGTGCCAGCAGCGCTTTTGACGGGAGCAATCAGCCCCAGCATTTT. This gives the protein CASSAFDGSNQPQHF.

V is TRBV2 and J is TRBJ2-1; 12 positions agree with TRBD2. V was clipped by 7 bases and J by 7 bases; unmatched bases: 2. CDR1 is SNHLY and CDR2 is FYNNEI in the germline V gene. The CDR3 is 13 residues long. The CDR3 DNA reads TGTGCCAGCATTCTAGCGGGGGGGAATGAGCAGTTCTTC. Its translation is CASILAGGNEQFF.

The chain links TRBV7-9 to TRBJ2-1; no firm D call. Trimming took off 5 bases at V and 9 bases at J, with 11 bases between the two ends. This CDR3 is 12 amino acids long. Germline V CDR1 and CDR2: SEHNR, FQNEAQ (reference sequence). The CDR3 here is CASSLLGGEQFF. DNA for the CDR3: TGTGCCAGCAGCCTACTTGGTGGTGAGCAGTTCTTC.

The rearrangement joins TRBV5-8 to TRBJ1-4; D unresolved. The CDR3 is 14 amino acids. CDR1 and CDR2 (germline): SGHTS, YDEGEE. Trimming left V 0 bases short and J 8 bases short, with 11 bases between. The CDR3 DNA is TGTGCCAGCAGCTTGGGCCGAACGGGGGAAAAACTGTTTTTT. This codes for CASSLGRTGEKLFF.

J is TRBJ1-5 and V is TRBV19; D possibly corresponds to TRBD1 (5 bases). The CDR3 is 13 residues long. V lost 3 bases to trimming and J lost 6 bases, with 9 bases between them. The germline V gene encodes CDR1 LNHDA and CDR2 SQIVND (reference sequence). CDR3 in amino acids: CASSIRGGQPQHF. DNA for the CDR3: TGTGCCAGTAGTATTCGCGGGGGTCAGCCCCAGCATTTT.